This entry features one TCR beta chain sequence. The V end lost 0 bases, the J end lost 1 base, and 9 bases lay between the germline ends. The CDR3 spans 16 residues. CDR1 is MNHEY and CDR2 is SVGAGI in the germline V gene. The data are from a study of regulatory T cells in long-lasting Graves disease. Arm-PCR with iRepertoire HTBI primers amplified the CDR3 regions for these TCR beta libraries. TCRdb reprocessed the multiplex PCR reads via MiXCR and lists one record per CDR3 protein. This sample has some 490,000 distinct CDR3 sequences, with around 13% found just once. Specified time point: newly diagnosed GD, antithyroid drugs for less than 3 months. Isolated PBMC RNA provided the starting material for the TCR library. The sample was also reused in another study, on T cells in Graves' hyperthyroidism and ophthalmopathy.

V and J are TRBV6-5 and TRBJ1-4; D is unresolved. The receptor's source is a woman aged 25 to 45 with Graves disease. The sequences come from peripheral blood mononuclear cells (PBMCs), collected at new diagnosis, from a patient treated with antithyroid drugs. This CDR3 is CASSYSKGQTNEKLFF. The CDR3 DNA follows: TGTGCCAGCAGTTACTCGAAAGGGCAAACTAATGAAAAACTGTTTTTT.